The present entry profiles one T cell receptor (beta chain) with its context. Its target is unknown. The source of the sample is a study of cytomegalovirus exposure and HLA in healthy donors. The study's findings and limits: Later analysis identified 15,000 to 20,000 TCR beta sequences associated with HLA alleles, using a false discovery rate threshold of 0.05. Information on immune exposure was restricted to one variable (CMV serostatus).

The PCR contained 60 Vbeta and 13 Jbeta primers. Measured with immunoSEQ multiplex PCR; TCRdb has only the in-frame clones, and not every one. Of some 120,000 clones listed, 76% are singletons. At collection, donors were nominally healthy, but unrecorded immune exposures were probable. Germline loops: CDR1 SGHRS, CDR2 YFSETQ. V lost 4 bases, J lost 1 base, and 33 bases lay in between. This CDR3 has 21 residues. The clonotype originates from a middle-aged woman in good health and CMV-seropositive. The V and J genes are TRBV5-1 and TRBJ2-7; a weak D match, TRBD2 (6 bases). Sequenced: PBMCs. CDR3 amino acids: CASSQSWFRQGLRGTSYEQYF. The DNA of the CDR3 is TGCGCCAGCAGCCAATCCTGGTTCAGGCAGGGCCTACGGGGGACTTCCTACGAGCAGTACTTC.